The clone carrying this T cell receptor beta chain showed up just a few times. Amplified regions were TCR beta CDR3 sequences from RNA transcripts. The study used the HTBI primer set for a first-round RT-PCR of the TCR CDR3. Each CDR3 protein gets one entry after TCRdb re-called the multiplex PCR reads with MiXCR. The sample contains hundreds of thousands of distinct CDR3 sequences, roughly 17% of which appear only once. Graves' hyperthyroidism showing no ophthalmopathy progression within 18 months was considered stable. Diagnosing involved the use of clinical symptoms, serum thyroxine and TRAb, thyroid ultrasound and orbital computed tomography. The sample comes from a study of T cells in Graves' hyperthyroidism and ophthalmopathy. V was cut by 4 bases and J by 7 bases, with 11 bases left in between. CDR3 length: 14 amino acids. Germline values: CDR1 SGHAT, CDR2 FQNNGV.

The sequencing sample was made of blood. V usage is TRBV11-2 and J usage is TRBJ1-6; D not resolved. This receptor was taken from a woman in her thirties with Graves' hyperthyroidism. Written as DNA, the CDR3 is TGTGCCAGCAGCTCCGCCGTAAGGAATTCACCCCTCCACTTT. Translated: CASSSAVRNSPLHF.